This T cell receptor (beta chain) stems from a study of Ad26.COV2.S vaccination and SARS-CoV-2 variants. Study-level points and caveats: While placebo recipients had lower spike-specific TCR breadth, vaccine recipients had more. The TCR breadth and depth analyses may have understated or missed part of the total T cell responses. Substantial breadth was reported for post-vaccination spike-specific CD8+ and CD4+ T cells. Those who received vaccine or placebo ended up with similar non-spike TCR breadth.

V was clipped by 3 bases and J by 7 bases; unmatched bases: 3. The CDR3 contains 14 residues. CDR1 is KGHDR, CDR2 SFDVKD, per germline. Profiled with immunoSEQ multiplex PCR; TCRdb holds only in-frame clones, not every one. The table records about 350,000 clones, 90% to 95% of them present only once. With respect to this clone: Its specificity is not known.

J is TRBJ2-2 and V is TRBV24-1, with 8 nucleotides matching TRBD1. The sample in question was peripheral blood, obtained after recovery from COVID-19. This receptor was obtained from a human donor who had recovered from COVID-19. The CDR3 spells CATSDPGQGGELFF. Written as DNA, the CDR3 is TGTGCCACCAGTGATCCCGGACAGGGCGGGGAGCTGTTTTTT.